This entry lists 25 T cell receptor beta chains sequenced from one sample in a study of blood T cell repertoires in COVID-19. Assay: immunoSEQ multiplex PCR; the TCRdb copy retains only in-frame clones and omits some. This table has approximately 97,000 clones, about 87% appearing once. The sequenced material came from peripheral blood. The source of these receptors is a human donor in a cohort sampled during active COVID-19.

The chain employs TRBV25-1 and TRBJ2-5; the D gene is possibly TRBD1 (5 bases). This CDR3 has 16 residues. Germline V gene sequence: CDR1 MGHDK, CDR2 SYGVNS. V was shortened by 4 bases and J by 5 bases, with 20 bases between the two germline ends. The CDR3 here is CASSAHQGTLSETQYF. In nucleotides, the CDR3 is TGTGCCAGCAGTGCCCATCAGGGTACCTTAAGCGAGACCCAGTACTTC.

In this sample, this clone turned up once. This rearrangement joins TRBV4-2 to TRBJ2-7, with D possibly TRBD1 on 5 matching bases. This CDR3 is built from 17 residues. Trimming removed 0 bases at V and 0 bases at J, with 15 bases between. Germline CDR1 reads LGHNA; CDR2 reads YNFKEQ. The CDR3 coding sequence is TGTGCCAGCAGCCAAGAGTGGGCGTCCAGGGTCTCCTACGAGCAGTACTTC. It codes for CASSQEWASRVSYEQYF.

The rearrangement uses TRBV9 and TRBJ2-7, with D possibly matching TRBD2 (6 bases). V was shortened by 0 bases and J by 6 bases, with 10 bases between the two germline ends. The CDR3 is 13 amino acids. CDR1 and CDR2 from the germline V gene are SGDLS and YYNGEE. This chain's CDR3 is CASSVALGGEQYF. CDR3 nucleotides: TGTGCCAGCAGCGTAGCCCTCGGGGGCGAGCAGTACTTC.

This chain uses TRBV24-1 with TRBJ2-7; possibly TRBD1 for D (6 bases). Germline V CDR1 and CDR2: KGHDR, SFDVKD. The CDR3 covers 13 residues. The V and J ends lost 4 bases and 4 bases respectively, with 10 bases between them. The chain's CDR3 is CATSEPGQYEQYF. CDR3 in DNA: TGTGCCACCAGTGAGCCCGGACAGTACGAGCAGTACTTC.

The chain uses TRBV9 and TRBJ2-1; TRBD2 matches at 8 bases. This CDR3 has 15 residues. Unmatched junction bases numbered 13, after V lost 7 bases and J lost 7 bases. The V gene's germline CDR1 is SGDLS and CDR2 YYNGEE. This CDR3 reads CASSEGGTSVNEQFF. The CDR3 bases are TGTGCCAGCTCCGAGGGGGGGACTAGTGTTAATGAGCAGTTCTTC.

The V gene is TRBV27, the J gene TRBJ1-4, with 8 bases that match TRBD1. The CDR3 has 14 amino acids. The ends lost 6 bases at V and 1 base at J; junction bases unmatched: 1. CDR1 and CDR2 (germline): MNHEY, SMNVEV (reference sequence). CDR3 in amino acids: CASRGQGTNEKLFF. The CDR3 DNA reads TGTGCCAGCAGAGGACAGGGAACTAATGAAAAACTGTTTTTT.

The chain joins TRBV10-3 to TRBJ1-1; tentative D call: TRBD1 (5 bases). The CDR3 is made up of 14 amino acids. CDR1 and CDR2 (germline): ENHRY, SYGVKD. Trimming took 6 bases from V and 1 from J, leaving 12 bases between them. The CDR3 nucleotides read TGTGCCATCAGAGCGGGACCCTGGAACACTGAAGCTTTCTTT. Its protein product is CAIRAGPWNTEAFF.

This rearrangement joins TRBV28 to TRBJ2-7; a possible D gene is TRBD1 (5 bases). This CDR3 region has 15 residues. V gave up 8 bases and J gave up 6 bases, with 23 bases separating them. Germline V CDR1 and CDR2: MDHEN, SYDVKM. CDR3 loop: CASSPYQGAVSEQYF. In DNA, the CDR3 is TGTGCCAGCTCGCCGTATCAGGGTGCGGTCTCCGAGCAGTACTTC.

The V gene is TRBV19, the J gene TRBJ1-5, with D unresolved. Germline-derived CDR1 and CDR2 are LNHDA and SQIVND (reference sequence). V gave up 7 bases and J gave up 5 bases, with 15 bases separating them. The CDR3 has 14 amino acids. Here the CDR3 reads CASTGRIDDQPQHF. CDR3 bases: TGTGCCAGTACCGGTCGTATTGATGATCAGCCCCAGCATTTT.

This chain joins TRBV5-6 and TRBJ1-5, with D tentatively TRBD1 (5 bases). Looked up from germline, CDR1 is SGHDT and CDR2 is YYEEEE. The length of the CDR3 is 19 residues. Between the trimmed V and J ends, which lost 3 bases and 4 bases, there was a span of 26 bases. The CDR3 DNA is TGTGCCAGCAGCTCCGGGACCCCAGGTGGGACCGGGGGAAATCAGCCCCAGCATTTT. It is translated as CASSSGTPGGTGGNQPQHF.

The rearrangement links TRBV11-2 to TRBJ2-7, with 12 positions matching TRBD2. Germline values: CDR1 SGHAT, CDR2 FQNNGV. This CDR3 is built from 17 residues. V shed 3 bases and J 1 base; nucleotides not matched to a gene: 7. The CDR3 loop is CASSFLTSGRASYEQYF. The DNA of the CDR3 is TGTGCCAGCAGCTTCCTGACTAGCGGGAGAGCTTCCTACGAGCAGTACTTC.

The chain uses TRBV4-3 and TRBJ2-7; weak D call: TRBD2 (5 bases). The CDR3 has 15 residues. The V end lost 0 bases, the J end lost 4 bases, and 13 bases lay between the germline ends. CDR1 and CDR2 (germline): LGHNA, YSLEER. The CDR3, as DNA: TGCGCCAGCAGCCAAGATTGGCTAGCATATTACGAGCAGTACTTC. Its protein product is CASSQDWLAYYEQYF.

J is TRBJ2-7 and V is TRBV11-2; 8 positions agree with TRBD2. The V and J ends lost 0 bases and 4 bases, in that order; junction bases with no gene match: 8. This CDR3 has 16 residues. In germline, CDR1 is SGHAT, CDR2 FQNNGV. CDR3 nucleotides: TGTGCCAGCAGCTTAGATGCGGGAGGAGGTCCGTACGAGCAGTACTTC. It translates to CASSLDAGGGPYEQYF.

The gene calls are TRBV19 and TRBJ1-2; 9 bases are a match to TRBD1. The CDR3 runs 14 residues. Germline CDR1 LNHDA, CDR2 SQIVND (reference sequence). With V trimmed by 6 bases and J by 7 bases, 9 bases remained unmatched. The CDR3 nucleotides are TGTGCCAGTAGCTCCCTCTCGACAGGGGGTGGCTACACCTTC. It encodes CASSSLSTGGGYTF.

The gene calls are TRBV19 and TRBJ2-7, with 8 bases aligning to TRBD2. V was pared by 3 bases and J by 2 bases, with 6 bases of the junction left unmatched. The CDR3 is 15 residues long. The germline gives CDR1 LNHDA, CDR2 SQIVND (reference sequence). In nucleotides, the CDR3 is TGTGCCAGTAGTATTGCGGTAGCGGGAACCTACGAGCAGTACTTC. This encodes CASSIAVAGTYEQYF.

J is TRBJ2-7 and V is TRBV18; 8 bases align to TRBD1. CDR3 size: 13 residues. V gave up 1 base and J gave up 6 bases; unmatched junction bases: 2. From germline, CDR1 is KGHSH and CDR2 LQKENI. The chain's CDR3 is CASSPRQGAEQYF. In DNA, the CDR3 is TGTGCCAGCTCACCACGGCAGGGGGCCGAGCAGTACTTC. The variable domain in full, completed from reference TRBV18 and TRBJ2-7, reads NAGVMQNPRHLVRRRGQEARLRCSPMKGHSHVYWYRQLPEEGLKFMVYLQKENIIDESGMPKERFSAEFPKEGPSILRIQQVVRGDSAAYFCASSPRQGAEQYFGPGTRLTVT.

This clone was seen only a few times. The genes are TRBV4-2 and TRBJ2-3; 10 bases align to TRBD2. This CDR3 comprises 17 residues. V lost 1 base, J lost 1 base, and 5 bases stayed unmatched. Per germline, CDR1 LGHNA and CDR2 YNFKEQ. The CDR3 loop is CASSQVGLAGGTDTQYF. CDR3 nucleotides: TGTGCCAGCAGCCAAGTGGGGCTAGCGGGGGGCACAGATACGCAGTATTTT.

J is TRBJ1-5 and V is TRBV28; D uncertain. With 2 bases removed from V and 3 bases from J, the gap between germline ends came to 8 bases. This CDR3 is 14 amino acids long. Germline V lookup: CDR1 MDHEN, CDR2 SYDVKM. The CDR3 spells CASSLIQFNQPQHF. CDR3 nucleotides: TGTGCCAGCAGTTTAATACAGTTCAATCAGCCCCAGCATTTT.

This chain links TRBV28 with TRBJ2-7; D is possibly TRBD1 (6 bases). V was pared by 10 bases and J by 2 bases, with 12 bases between. The germline V gene has CDR1 MDHEN and CDR2 SYDVKM. CDR3 length equals 12 residues. CDR3 in DNA: TGTGCCACCAAAGACAGGCCCTACGAGCAGTACTTC. Protein: CATKDRPYEQYF.

This clone was recorded once. V is TRBV29-1 and J is TRBJ1-1; possible D gene TRBD1, 6 bases. Trimming removed 6 bases at V and 3 bases at J, with 17 bases between. Germline V gives CDR1 SQVTM, CDR2 ANQGSEA. This CDR3 is 14 amino acids long. CDR3 sequence reads: CSVGAGADYTEAFF. In nucleotides, the CDR3 is TGCAGCGTGGGGGCGGGGGCTGATTACACTGAAGCTTTCTTT.

The chain combines TRBV5-1 with TRBJ2-3, with D possibly TRBD2 on 6 matching bases. Looked up from germline, CDR1 is SGHRS and CDR2 is YFSETQ. This CDR3 comprises 16 residues. V lost 6 bases and J lost 0, with 17 bases in between. The CDR3 loop reads CASTSAVGVSTDTQYF. CDR3 nucleotide sequence: TGCGCCAGCACTAGCGCCGTGGGGGTTAGCACAGATACGCAGTATTTT.

The rearrangement links TRBV24-1 to TRBJ2-5; TRBD1 matches 8 bases. Germline V CDR1 and CDR2: KGHDR, SFDVKD. V trimming: 5 bases; J trimming: 5 bases; junction bases outside the gene matches: 12. The CDR3 consists of 16 residues. The CDR3 region is CATSGGGRGPRETQYF. The CDR3 DNA is TGTGCCACCAGTGGGGGCGGCAGGGGGCCTCGGGAGACCCAGTACTTC.

J is TRBJ1-5 and V is TRBV3-1 (or the pseudogene TRBV3-2), with 7 bases lining up with TRBD1. There are 15 residues in the CDR3. CDR1 and CDR2 (germline): LGHDT, YNNKEL (reference sequence). The V segment lost 4 bases and the J segment 3 bases; nucleotides outside the gene matches: 6. The CDR3 loop reads CASSPGDSNNQPQHF. CDR3 DNA: TGTGCCAGCAGCCCCGGGGACAGCAACAATCAGCCCCAGCATTTT.

This chain connects TRBV4-2 to TRBJ1-1; tentative D call: TRBD1 (5 bases). The CDR3 spans 14 residues. The V end was cut by 0 bases, the J end by 4 bases, with 9 bases between. The germline gives CDR1 LGHNA, CDR2 YNFKEQ. The CDR3 DNA follows: TGTGCCAGCAGCCAAGATTTGGGGCCCACTGAAGCTTTCTTT. Translating it yields CASSQDLGPTEAFF.

This rearrangement joins TRBV27 to TRBJ2-1; possible D gene TRBD2, 5 bases. V was pared by 6 bases and J by 5 bases, with 23 bases between. The CDR3 extends over 17 amino acids. Germline CDR1 MNHEY, CDR2 SMNVEV (reference sequence). The CDR3 sequence is CASRERGISQTDNEQFF. The CDR3 region has the DNA TGTGCCAGCAGAGAACGGGGTATATCTCAAACGGACAATGAGCAGTTCTTC.